The clone carrying this T cell receptor beta chain was detected only once. The ends were cut back, 5 bases at V and 4 bases at J, with 8 bases in the middle. This CDR3 has 13 amino acids. Germline assignment: CDR1 LNHDA and CDR2 SQIVND (reference sequence). One entry per CDR3 protein results from TCRdb running MiXCR on the PCR reads. The table has over 9,500 distinct CDR3 sequences, 40% to 55% seen once. The data derive from a study of immune characterization of retroperitoneal liposarcoma. Sample: tumor tissue. The sequence was collected from a female donor with retroperitoneal liposarcoma. The rearrangement uses TRBV19 and TRBJ2-2; D gene uncertain. CDR3 in amino acids: CASSVPGTGELFF. The CDR3 nucleotides read TGTGCCAGTAGTGTCCCGGGCACCGGGGAGCTGTTTTTT.